This is a list of T cell receptor beta chains from one sample in a study of blood T cell repertoires in COVID-19. Measured with immunoSEQ multiplex PCR; TCRdb has only the in-frame clones, and not every one. Among around 110,000 clones, around 80% were seen once, and the ten largest hold 7.5%. What was sequenced was peripheral blood. These receptors were taken from a man between 65 and 85 years old with active or convalescent COVID-19. Each CDR3 is given with its conserved first and last residue. D genes are given only for firm matches. Clone size, where shown, is once, few, many, or a class for clones that have expanded.

clone_size: -; d_call: TRBD2; v_call: TRBV4-2; j_call: TRBJ2-3; cdr3_aa: CASSHPTSGSNTQYF; cdr3_nt: TGTGCCAGCAGCCACCCGACTAGCGGGAGTAATACGCAGTATTTT
clone_size: few; d_call: TRBD2; v_call: TRBV4-1; j_call: TRBJ2-2; cdr3_aa: CASSQGPSGRLTGELFF; cdr3_nt: TGCGCCAGCAGCCAAGGGCCTAGCGGGAGACTAACCGGGGAGCTGTTTTTT
clone_size: -; d_call: TRBD1; v_call: TRBV30; j_call: TRBJ1-1; cdr3_aa: CAWSLGTGTAEAFF; cdr3_nt: TGTGCCTGGAGTCTGGGGACAGGGACTGCTGAAGCTTTCTTT
clone_size: -; d_call: -; v_call: TRBV11-3; j_call: TRBJ1-1; cdr3_aa: CASSFMRNTEAFF; cdr3_nt: TGTGCCAGCAGCTTCATGAGGAACACTGAAGCTTTCTTT
clone_size: -; d_call: -; v_call: TRBV28; j_call: TRBJ1-4; cdr3_aa: CASKQTTGEKLFF; cdr3_nt: TGTGCCAGCAAACAAACGACAGGTGAAAAACTGTTTTTT
clone_size: -; d_call: TRBD2; v_call: TRBV11-3; j_call: TRBJ2-1; cdr3_aa: CASSSSGTRPYNEQFF; cdr3_nt: TGTGCCAGCAGCTCATCCGGGACTAGGCCCTACAATGAGCAGTTCTTC
clone_size: -; d_call: -; v_call: TRBV27; j_call: TRBJ1-4; cdr3_aa: CASSPTRTGGEKLFF; cdr3_nt: TGTGCCAGCAGTCCCACACGCACGGGGGGTGAAAAACTGTTTTTT
clone_size: -; d_call: TRBD2; v_call: TRBV11-3; j_call: TRBJ2-2; cdr3_aa: CASSPGLAGAASPGELFF; cdr3_nt: TGTGCCAGCAGCCCAGGACTAGCGGGAGCGGCCTCACCCGGGGAGCTGTTTTTT
clone_size: -; d_call: TRBD1; v_call: TRBV3-1/TRBV3-2; j_call: TRBJ1-4; cdr3_aa: CASSSTGRNEKLFF; cdr3_nt: TGTGCCAGCAGCTCGACAGGGAGGAATGAAAAACTGTTTTTT
clone_size: -; d_call: -; v_call: TRBV25-1; j_call: TRBJ1-6; cdr3_aa: CASSYRDNSPLHF; cdr3_nt: TGTGCCAGCAGTTACAGGGACAATTCACCCCTCCACTTT
clone_size: -; d_call: TRBD1; v_call: TRBV7-2; j_call: TRBJ1-6; cdr3_aa: CASKTNGGQNNSPLHF; cdr3_nt: TGTGCCAGCAAGACAAATGGGGGACAGAATAATTCACCCCTCCACTTT
clone_size: -; d_call: -; v_call: TRBV5-4; j_call: TRBJ2-7; cdr3_aa: CASSREATGSFHEQYF; cdr3_nt: TGTGCCAGCAGCAGGGAGGCGACAGGGTCATTCCACGAGCAGTACTTC
clone_size: -; d_call: -; v_call: TRBV11-2; j_call: TRBJ1-3; cdr3_aa: CASSSPAATGGNTIYF; cdr3_nt: TGTGCCAGCAGCTCCCCGGCGGCCACAGGGGGAAACACCATATATTTT
clone_size: -; d_call: TRBD1; v_call: TRBV3-1/TRBV3-2; j_call: TRBJ2-5; cdr3_aa: CASSHPGQGEKTQYF; cdr3_nt: TGTGCCAGCAGCCACCCGGGACAGGGGGAAAAGACCCAGTACTTC
clone_size: few; d_call: TRBD1; v_call: TRBV7-8; j_call: TRBJ1-6; cdr3_aa: CASSRGWGTGYSPLHF; cdr3_nt: TGTGCCAGCAGCCGAGGGTGGGGGACAGGGTATTCACCCCTCCACTTT
clone_size: -; d_call: TRBD2; v_call: TRBV4-2; j_call: TRBJ2-1; cdr3_aa: CASSQAASGSSYNEQFF; cdr3_nt: TGTGCCAGCAGCCAAGCGGCTAGCGGGAGTTCCTACAATGAGCAGTTCTTC